This TCR beta chain was captured by sequencing in a study of ipilimumab plus nivolumab after autologous stem cell transplantation. Study results and limitations: Authors suggest TCR repertoire, Treg phenotype and gut microbiota support further study.

Germline CDR1 SGHDT, CDR2 YYEEEE. The CDR3 consists of 18 residues. The trim removed 4 bases at V and 7 bases at J, leaving 21 bases unmatched. With regard to this clone: The antigen remains undetermined.

Assay: immunoSEQ multiplex PCR; the TCRdb copy retains only in-frame clones and omits some. The repertoire holds some 45,000 clones, with more than 70% as singletons. Ipilimumab, 1 mg/kg, started 14 to 28 days after autologous transplant. This receptor was identified in a male donor with multiple myeloma. Sample: PBMCs, taken in a trial of ipilimumab plus nivolumab as post-transplant consolidation. This chain joins TRBV5-6 and TRBJ2-7, with 9 bases lining up with TRBD1. CDR3 protein: CASSAGTGSVVAKREQYF. CDR3 sequence (DNA): TGTGCCAGCAGCGCCGGGACAGGGTCTGTGGTAGCCAAGCGGGAGCAGTACTTC.